The present T cell receptor beta chain was sequenced within a study of blood T cell repertoires in COVID-19. Germline V CDR1 and CDR2: MDHEN, SYDVKM. CDR3 length equals 17 residues. TCRdb's table, derived via immunoSEQ multiplex PCR, lists solely in-frame clones and lacks some. The sample has roughly 330,000 clones, approximately 89% seen once. In Cohort 3, a recovered donor had either two negative PCRs, clearance, or symptom resolution. As regards this clone: The junction and the germline gene differ at one end; a read error may be behind it.

The source of this sequence is a woman aged 30 to 39 who had recovered from COVID-19. Material: PBMCs or T cells enriched from blood (not recorded which). The rearrangement joins TRBV28 to TRBJ1-4; D not resolved. The CDR3, as DNA: TGTGCCAGCAGTTTTTGGCCGGTGAGGGATTCTAAGGAAAAACTGTTTTTT. This codes for CASSFWPVRDSKEKLFF.